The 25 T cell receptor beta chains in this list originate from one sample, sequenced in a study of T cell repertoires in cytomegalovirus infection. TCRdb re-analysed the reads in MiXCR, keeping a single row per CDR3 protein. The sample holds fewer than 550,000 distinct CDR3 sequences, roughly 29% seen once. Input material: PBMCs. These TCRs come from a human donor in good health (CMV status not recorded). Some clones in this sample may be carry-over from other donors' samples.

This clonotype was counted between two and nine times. The CDR3 sequence is CSVDSREGQETQYF. As DNA, the CDR3 is TGCAGCGTTGATTCGCGGGAGGGCCAAGAGACCCAGTACTTC. This chain links TRBV29-1 with TRBJ2-5; 9 bases line up with TRBD2. V trimming: 3 bases; J trimming: 1 base; junction bases outside the gene matches: 3. This CDR3 spans 14 amino acids. The germline gives CDR1 SQVTM, CDR2 ANQGSEA. Looking up the rest from reference TRBV29-1 and TRBJ2-5 gives the full variable domain: SAVISQKPSRDICQRGTSLTIQCQVDSQVTMMFWYRQQPGQSLTLIATANQGSEATYESGFVIDKFPISRPNLTFSTLTVSNMSPEDSSIYLCSVDSREGQETQYFGPGTRLLVL.

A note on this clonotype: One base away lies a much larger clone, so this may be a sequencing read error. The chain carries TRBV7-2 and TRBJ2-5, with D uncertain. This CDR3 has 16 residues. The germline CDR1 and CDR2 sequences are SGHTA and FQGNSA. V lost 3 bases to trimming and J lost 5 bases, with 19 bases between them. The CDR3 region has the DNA TGTGCCAGCAGCTTGTACGGGTGGGCCCGCCGGGAGACCCAGTACTTC. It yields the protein CASSLYGWARRETQYF.

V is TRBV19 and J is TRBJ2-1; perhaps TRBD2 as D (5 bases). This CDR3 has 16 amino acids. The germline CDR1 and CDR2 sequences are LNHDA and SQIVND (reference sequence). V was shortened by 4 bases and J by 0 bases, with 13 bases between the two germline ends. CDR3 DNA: TGTGCCAGTAGTACGCGGGCCCAAAGCTCCTACAATGAGCAGTTCTTC. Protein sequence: CASSTRAQSSYNEQFF.

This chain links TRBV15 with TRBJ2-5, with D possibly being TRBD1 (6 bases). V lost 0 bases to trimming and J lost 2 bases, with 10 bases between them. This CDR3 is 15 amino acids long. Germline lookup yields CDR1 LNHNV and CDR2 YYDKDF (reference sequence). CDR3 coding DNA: TGTGCCACCAGCAGAGATCGGCAGGGGCAAGAGACCCAGTACTTC. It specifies CATSRDRQGQETQYF. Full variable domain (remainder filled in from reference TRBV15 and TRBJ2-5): DAMVIQNPRYQVTQFGKPVTLSCSQTLNHNVMYWYQQKSSQAPKLLFHYYDKDFNNEADTPDNFQSRRPNTSFCFLDIRSPGLGDTAMYLCATSRDRQGQETQYFGPGTRLLVL.

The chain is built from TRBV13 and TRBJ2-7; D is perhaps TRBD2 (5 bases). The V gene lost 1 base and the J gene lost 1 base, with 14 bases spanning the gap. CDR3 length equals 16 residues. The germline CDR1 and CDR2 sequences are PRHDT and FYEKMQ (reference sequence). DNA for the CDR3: TGTGCCAGCAGCTTAGCACTGGCGGGTCGTTCCTACGAGCAGTACTTC. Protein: CASSLALAGRSYEQYF.

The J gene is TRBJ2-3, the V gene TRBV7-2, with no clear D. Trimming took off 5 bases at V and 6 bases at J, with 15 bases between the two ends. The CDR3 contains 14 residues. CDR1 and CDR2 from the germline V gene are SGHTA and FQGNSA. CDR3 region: CASSPSRVGDTQYF. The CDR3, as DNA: TGTGCCAGCAGCCCTAGTAGGGTTGGGGATACGCAGTATTTT.

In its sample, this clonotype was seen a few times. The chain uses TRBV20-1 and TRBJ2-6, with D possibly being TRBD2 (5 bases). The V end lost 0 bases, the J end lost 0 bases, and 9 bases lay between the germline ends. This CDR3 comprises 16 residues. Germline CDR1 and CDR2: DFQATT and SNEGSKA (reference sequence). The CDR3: CSARDLGDSGANVLTF. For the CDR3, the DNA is TGCAGTGCTAGAGATCTGGGAGACTCTGGGGCCAACGTCCTGACTTTC.

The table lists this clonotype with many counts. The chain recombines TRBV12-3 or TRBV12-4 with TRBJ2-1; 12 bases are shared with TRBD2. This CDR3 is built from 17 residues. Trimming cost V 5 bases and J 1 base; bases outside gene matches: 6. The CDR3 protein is CASSPVTSGRSYNEQFF. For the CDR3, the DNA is TGTGCCAGCAGTCCGGTGACTAGCGGGAGATCCTACAATGAGCAGTTCTTC.

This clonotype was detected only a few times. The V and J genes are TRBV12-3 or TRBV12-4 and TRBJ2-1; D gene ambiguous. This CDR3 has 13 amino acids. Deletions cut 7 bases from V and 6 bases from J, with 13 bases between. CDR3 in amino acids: CASTHSHFNEQFF. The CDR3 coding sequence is TGTGCCAGCACCCACTCCCATTTCAATGAGCAGTTCTTC.

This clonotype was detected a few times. The DNA of the CDR3 is TGTGCCAGCAGTTTAAGGAGGATAGGGCTAGCGGGAGATGGTGCCGGGGAGCTGTTTTTT. Protein product: CASSLRRIGLAGDGAGELFF. J is TRBJ2-2 and V is TRBV12-3 or TRBV12-4, with TRBD2 matching over 10 bases. With 2 bases clipped from V and 6 bases from J, the junction kept 18 bases outside the gene matches. The CDR3 runs 20 residues.

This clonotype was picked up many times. The CDR3 is CASSQNLGGGYGYTF. CDR3 coding DNA: TGTGCCAGCAGCCAAAATCTCGGGGGTGGCTATGGCTACACCTTC. The genes are TRBV7-2 and TRBJ1-2; weak D call: TRBD1 (5 bases). Germline loops: CDR1 SGHTA, CDR2 FQGNSA. The V end lost 5 bases, the J end lost 4 bases, and 17 bases lay between the germline ends. The CDR3 extends over 15 amino acids.

The CDR3 DNA follows: TGTGCCAGCAGTTACAAGGGAAGGGGGGAAAAACTGTTTTTT. The encoded protein is CASSYKGRGEKLFF. The chain couples TRBV6-8 to TRBJ1-4, with D possibly matching TRBD1 (6 bases). The V end was cut by 2 bases, the J end by 8 bases, with 12 bases between. Germline V gene sequence: CDR1 MNHGY, CDR2 SAAAGT. The CDR3 length is 14 residues.

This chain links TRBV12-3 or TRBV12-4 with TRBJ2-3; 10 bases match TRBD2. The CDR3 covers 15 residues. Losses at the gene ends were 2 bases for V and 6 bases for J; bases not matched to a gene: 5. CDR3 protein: CASSLPGLATDTQYF. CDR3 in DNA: TGTGCCAGCAGTTTACCGGGACTAGCGACGGATACGCAGTATTTT.

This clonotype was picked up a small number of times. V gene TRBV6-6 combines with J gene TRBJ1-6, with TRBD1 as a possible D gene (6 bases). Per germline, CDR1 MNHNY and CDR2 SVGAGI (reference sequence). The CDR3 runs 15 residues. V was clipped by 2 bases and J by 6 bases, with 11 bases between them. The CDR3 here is CASSYLVGANSPLHF. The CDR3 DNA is TGTGCCAGCAGTTACCTAGTGGGGGCTAATTCACCCCTCCACTTT.

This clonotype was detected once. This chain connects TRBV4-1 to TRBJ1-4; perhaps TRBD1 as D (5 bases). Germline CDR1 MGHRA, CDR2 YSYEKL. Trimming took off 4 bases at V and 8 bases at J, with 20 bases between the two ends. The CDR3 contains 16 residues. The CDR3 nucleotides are TGCGCCAGCAGCCCGAAAAGCGGGGGGGGGGGAGAAAAACTGTTTTTT. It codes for CASSPKSGGGGEKLFF.

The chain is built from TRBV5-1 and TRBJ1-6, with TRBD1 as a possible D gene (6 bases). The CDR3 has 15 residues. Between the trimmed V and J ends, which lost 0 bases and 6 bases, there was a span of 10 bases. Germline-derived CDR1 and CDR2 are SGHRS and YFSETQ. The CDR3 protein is CASSLEGQTNSPLHF. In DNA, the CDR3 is TGCGCCAGCAGCTTGGAGGGACAAACTAATTCACCCCTCCACTTT.

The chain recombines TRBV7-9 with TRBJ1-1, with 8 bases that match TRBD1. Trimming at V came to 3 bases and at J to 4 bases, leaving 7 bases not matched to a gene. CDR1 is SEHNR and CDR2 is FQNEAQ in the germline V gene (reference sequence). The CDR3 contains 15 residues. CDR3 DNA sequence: TGTGCCAGCAGCTTGAGGGCAGGGGGCGGCACTGAAGCTTTCTTT. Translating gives CASSLRAGGGTEAFF.

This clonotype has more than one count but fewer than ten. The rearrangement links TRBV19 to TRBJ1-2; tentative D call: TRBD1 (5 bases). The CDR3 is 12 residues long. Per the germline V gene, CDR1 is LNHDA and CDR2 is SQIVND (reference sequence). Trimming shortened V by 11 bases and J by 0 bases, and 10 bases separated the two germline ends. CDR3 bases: TGTGCCGCAGGGACCACTAACTATGGCTACACCTTC. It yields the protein CAAGTTNYGYTF.

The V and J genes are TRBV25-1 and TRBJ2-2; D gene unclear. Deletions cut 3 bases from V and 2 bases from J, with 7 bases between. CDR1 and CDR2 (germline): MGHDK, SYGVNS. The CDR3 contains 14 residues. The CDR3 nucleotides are TGTGCCAGCAGTGATCGTCTAAACACCGGGGAGCTGTTTTTT. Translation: CASSDRLNTGELFF.

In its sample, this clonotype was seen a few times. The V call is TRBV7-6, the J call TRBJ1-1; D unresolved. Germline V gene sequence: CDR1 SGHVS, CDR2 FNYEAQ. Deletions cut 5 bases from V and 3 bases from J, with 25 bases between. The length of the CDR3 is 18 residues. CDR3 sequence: CASSPPAVGSVADTEAFF. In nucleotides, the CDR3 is TGTGCCAGCAGCCCCCCTGCGGTGGGTTCTGTCGCGGACACTGAAGCTTTCTTT.

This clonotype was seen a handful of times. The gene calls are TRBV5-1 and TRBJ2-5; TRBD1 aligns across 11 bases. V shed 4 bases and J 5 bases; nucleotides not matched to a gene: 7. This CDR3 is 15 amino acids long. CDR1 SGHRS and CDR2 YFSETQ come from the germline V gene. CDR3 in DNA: TGCGCCAGCAGCCAAGGACAGGGGGCTCCGGAGACCCAGTACTTC. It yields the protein CASSQGQGAPETQYF. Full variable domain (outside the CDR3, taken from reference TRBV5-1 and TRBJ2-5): KAGVTQTPRYLIKTRGQQVTLSCSPISGHRSVSWYQQTPGQGLQFLFEYFSETQRNKGNFPGRFSGRQFSNSRSEMNVSTLELGDSALYLCASSQGQGAPETQYFGPGTRLLVL.

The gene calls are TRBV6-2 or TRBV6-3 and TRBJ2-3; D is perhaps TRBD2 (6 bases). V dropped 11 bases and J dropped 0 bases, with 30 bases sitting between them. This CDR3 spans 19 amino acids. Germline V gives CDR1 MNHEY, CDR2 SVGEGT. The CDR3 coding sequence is TGTGCCGGATCAGGGACTTCGGCCTTCGACATTTCTAGCACAGATACGCAGTATTTT. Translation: CAGSGTSAFDISSTDTQYF.

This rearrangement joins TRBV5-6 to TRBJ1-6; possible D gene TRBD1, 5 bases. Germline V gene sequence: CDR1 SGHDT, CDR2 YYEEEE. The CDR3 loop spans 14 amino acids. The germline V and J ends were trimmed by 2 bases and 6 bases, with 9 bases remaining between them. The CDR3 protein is CASSLRQPNSPLHF. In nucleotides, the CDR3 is TGTGCCAGCAGCTTACGACAGCCTAATTCACCCCTCCACTTT. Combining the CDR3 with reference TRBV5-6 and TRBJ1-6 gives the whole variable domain DAGVTQSPTHLIKTRGQQVTLRCSPKSGHDTVSWYQQALGQGPQFIFQYYEEEERQRGNFPDRFSGHQFPNYSSELNVNALLLGDSALYLCASSLRQPNSPLHFGNGTRLTVT.

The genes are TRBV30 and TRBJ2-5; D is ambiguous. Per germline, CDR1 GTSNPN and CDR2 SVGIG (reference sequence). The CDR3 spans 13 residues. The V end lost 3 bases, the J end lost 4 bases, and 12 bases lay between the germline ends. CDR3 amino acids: CAWRVGKRETQYF. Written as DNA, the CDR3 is TGTGCCTGGAGGGTTGGTAAGCGAGAGACCCAGTACTTC.

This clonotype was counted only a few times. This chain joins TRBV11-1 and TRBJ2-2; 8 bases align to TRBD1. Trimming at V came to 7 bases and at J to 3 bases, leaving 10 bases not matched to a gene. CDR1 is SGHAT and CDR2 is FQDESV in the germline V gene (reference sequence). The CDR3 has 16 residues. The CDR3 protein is CASIPDRGWDTGELFF. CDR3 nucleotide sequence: TGTGCCAGCATACCTGACAGGGGATGGGACACCGGGGAGCTGTTTTTT.